These T cell receptor beta chains were read from a single sample in a study of cytomegalovirus exposure and HLA in healthy donors. Measured with immunoSEQ multiplex PCR; TCRdb has only the in-frame clones, and not every one. The sample lists roughly 150,000 clones; roughly 82% were seen once. Sequenced sample: PBMCs. These receptors were collected from a man aged 25 to 45 in good health and CMV-seropositive. CDR3s include the opening cysteine and the closing phenylalanine or tryptophan. The D gene is left open where the match is weak. Clone size appears in some rows only: once, few, many, or a class for an expanded clone.

abundance	v_gene	d_gene	j_gene	CDR3nt	CDR3aa
.	TRBV5-6	.	TRBJ1-4	TGTGCCAGCAGCCGGGACACAAGTAATGAAAAACTGTTTTTT	CASSRDTSNEKLFF
.	TRBV2	TRBD1	TRBJ2-7	TGTGCCAGCAGACAGGGGCCCTACGAGCAGTACTTC	CASRQGPYEQYF
.	TRBV5-1	TRBD1	TRBJ1-4	TGCGCCAGCAGCGCGGGACAGGTGGACGACAAACTGTTTTTT	CASSAGQVDDKLFF
.	TRBV29-1	TRBD2	TRBJ2-1	TGCAGCGTTGTTGGGGGACTAGACAATGAGCAGTTCTTC	CSVVGGLDNEQFF
.	TRBV11-1	TRBD1	TRBJ1-1	TGTGCCAGCAGCGAGGACAGGGACCAAGCTTTCTTT	CASSEDRDQAFF
.	TRBV2	.	TRBJ1-5	TGTGCCAGCAGTGAAGGGTCAGGGGCCAATAATCAGCCCCAGCATTTT	CASSEGSGANNQPQHF
few	TRBV29-1	.	TRBJ2-5	TGCAGCGTTACATGGGCTCAAGAGACCCAGTACTTC	CSVTWAQETQYF
.	TRBV19	TRBD1	TRBJ2-2	TGTGCCAGTAGTTCACAGGGGGTCACCGGGGAGCTGTTTTTT	CASSSQGVTGELFF
few	TRBV2	.	TRBJ2-1	TGTGCCAGCAGCCCACCGGACAATGAGCAGTTCTTC	CASSPPDNEQFF
.	TRBV5-1	TRBD1	TRBJ2-3	TGCGCCAGCAGCTACCACCGACAGGGACACACAGATACGCAGTATTTT	CASSYHRQGHTDTQYF
.	TRBV4-3	TRBD2	TRBJ2-1	TGCGCCAGCAGCCAGCTCTCCGGGACTAGCGTTTACAATGAGCAGTTCTTC	CASSQLSGTSVYNEQFF
.	TRBV29-1	.	TRBJ2-7	TGCAGCGTTGAATATACGCGAAAGCAGTACTTC	CSVEYTRKQYF
.	TRBV28	.	TRBJ1-5	TGTGCCAGCAGTTTACACGCGGGCCAGCCCCAGCATTTT	CASSLHAGQPQHF
.	TRBV4-2	TRBD1	TRBJ2-2	TGTGCCAGCAGCCAAGGACGGACAGGGGCGAACACCGGGGAGCTGTTTTTT	CASSQGRTGANTGELFF
once	TRBV9	.	TRBJ1-6	TGTGCCAGCAGCGTGCTACCCTATAATTCACCCCTCCACTTT	CASSVLPYNSPLHF
.	TRBV7-8	TRBD1	TRBJ1-1	TGTGCCAGCCAGGACAGGGCCACTGAAGCTTTCTTT	CASQDRATEAFF
.	TRBV4-1	.	TRBJ1-2	TGCGCCAGCAGCCAGGGGGGGGTAAACTATGGCTACACCTTC	CASSQGGVNYGYTF
.	TRBV15	TRBD1	TRBJ1-5	TGTGCCACCAGCAGAGAAGGACCAGGGGGCTTCAATCAGCCCCAGCATTTT	CATSREGPGGFNQPQHF
.	TRBV2	.	TRBJ2-1	TGTGCCAGCAGTGATCCAGGGTCGACTCGCTACAATGAGCAGTTCTTC	CASSDPGSTRYNEQFF
.	TRBV29-1	.	TRBJ2-4	TGCAGCGCCCTCCCCGGGGTTGAAAACATTCAGTACTTC	CSALPGVENIQYF
.	TRBV7-2	.	TRBJ2-1	TGTGCCAGCAGTCGTGACAGGTCCCGCGATGAGCAGTTCTTC	CASSRDRSRDEQFF
.	TRBV6-5	.	TRBJ2-1	TGTGCCAGCAGTCCCACAGGGTACAATGAGCAGTTCTTC	CASSPTGYNEQFF
.	TRBV30	.	TRBJ2-7	TGTGCCTGGGGGGGGGCAGGCTACGAGCAGTACTTC	CAWGGAGYEQYF
.	TRBV19	TRBD1	TRBJ1-2	TGTGCCAGTAGAAGGGACAGTGTCTATGGCTACACCTTC	CASRRDSVYGYTF
.	TRBV5-6	TRBD2	TRBJ2-7	TGTGCCAGCAGCGGGAAACTAGCGATTAGCTCCTACGAGCAGTACTTC	CASSGKLAISSYEQYF
.	TRBV7-6	TRBD1	TRBJ2-5	TGTGCCAGCAGCGACCGGGACAGCCAAGAGACCCAGTACTTC	CASSDRDSQETQYF
.	TRBV15	.	TRBJ2-7	TGTGCCACCAGCACCTACTACGAGCAGTACTTC	CATSTYYEQYF
.	TRBV2	TRBD2	TRBJ2-5	TGTGCCAGCAGTGACGTTAGCGGGGGGGCCCCAGAGACCCAGTACTTC	CASSDVSGGAPETQYF